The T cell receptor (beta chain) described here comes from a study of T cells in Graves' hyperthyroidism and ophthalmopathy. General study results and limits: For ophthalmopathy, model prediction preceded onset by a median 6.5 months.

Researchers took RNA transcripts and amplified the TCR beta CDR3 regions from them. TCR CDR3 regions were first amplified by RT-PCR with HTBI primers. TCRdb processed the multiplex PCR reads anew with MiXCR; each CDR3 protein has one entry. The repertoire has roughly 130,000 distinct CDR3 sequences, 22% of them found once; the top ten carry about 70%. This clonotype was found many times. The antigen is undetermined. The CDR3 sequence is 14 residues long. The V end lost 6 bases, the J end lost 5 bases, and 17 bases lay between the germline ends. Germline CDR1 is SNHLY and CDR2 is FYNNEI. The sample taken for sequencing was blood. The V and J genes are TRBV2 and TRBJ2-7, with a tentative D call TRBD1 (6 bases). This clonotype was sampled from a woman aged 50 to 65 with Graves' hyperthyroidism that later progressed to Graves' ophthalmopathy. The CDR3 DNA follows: TGTGCCAGCAGGGAACAGGGCCCCACTCACGAGCAGTACTTC. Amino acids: CASREQGPTHEQYF.